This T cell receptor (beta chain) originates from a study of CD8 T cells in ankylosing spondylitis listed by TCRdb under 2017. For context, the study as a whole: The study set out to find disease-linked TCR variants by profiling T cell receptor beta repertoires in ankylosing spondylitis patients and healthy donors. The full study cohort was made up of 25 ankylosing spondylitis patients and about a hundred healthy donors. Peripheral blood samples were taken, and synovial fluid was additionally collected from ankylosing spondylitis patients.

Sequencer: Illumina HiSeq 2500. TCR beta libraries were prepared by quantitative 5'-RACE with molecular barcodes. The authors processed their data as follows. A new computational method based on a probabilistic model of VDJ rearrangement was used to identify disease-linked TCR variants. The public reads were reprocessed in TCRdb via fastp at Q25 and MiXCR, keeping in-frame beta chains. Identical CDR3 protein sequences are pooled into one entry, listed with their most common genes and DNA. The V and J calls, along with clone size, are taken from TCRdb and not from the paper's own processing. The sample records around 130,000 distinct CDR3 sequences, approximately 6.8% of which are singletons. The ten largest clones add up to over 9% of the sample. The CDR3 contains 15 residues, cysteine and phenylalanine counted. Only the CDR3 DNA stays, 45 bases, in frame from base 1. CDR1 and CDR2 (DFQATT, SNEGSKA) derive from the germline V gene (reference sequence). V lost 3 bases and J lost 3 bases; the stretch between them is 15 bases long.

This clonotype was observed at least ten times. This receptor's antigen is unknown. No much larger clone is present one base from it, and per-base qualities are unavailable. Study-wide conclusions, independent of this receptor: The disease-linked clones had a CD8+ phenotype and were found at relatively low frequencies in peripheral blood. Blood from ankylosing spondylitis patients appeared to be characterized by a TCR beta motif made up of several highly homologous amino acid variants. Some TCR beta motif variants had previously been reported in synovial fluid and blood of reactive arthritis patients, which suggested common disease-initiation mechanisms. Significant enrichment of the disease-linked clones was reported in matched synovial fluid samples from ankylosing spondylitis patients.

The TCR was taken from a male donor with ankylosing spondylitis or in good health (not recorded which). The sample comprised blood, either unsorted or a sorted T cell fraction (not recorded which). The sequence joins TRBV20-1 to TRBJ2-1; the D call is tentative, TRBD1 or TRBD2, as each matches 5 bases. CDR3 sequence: CSASPRAEGYNEQFF. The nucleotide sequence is TGCAGTGCTAGTCCCAGGGCAGAGGGCTACAATGAGCAGTTCTTC.